This T cell receptor beta chain came from a study of graft-versus-host responses after intestinal transplantation. Study-wide results and caveats: Allografts from individuals with graft-donor T cell macrochimerism displayed high graft-versus-host to host-versus-graft clonal ratios.

Germline assignment: CDR1 SGHRS and CDR2 YFSETQ. Trimming left V 3 bases short and J 1 base short, with 12 bases between. CDR3 length: 15 residues. Method: immunoSEQ multiplex PCR; TCRdb's copy keeps in-frame clones and lacks some. The table lists around 70,000 clones, approximately 88% of them singletons. With respect to this clone: Its antigen is as yet unknown.

Sequenced here: unstimulated CD8+ T cells sorted from spleen or lymph node cells, sampled before intestinal transplant. The chain recombines TRBV5-1 with TRBJ2-3, with D possibly TRBD1 on 6 matching bases. The receptor was derived from a human donor who received an intestinal transplant. The CDR3 DNA reads TGCGCCAGCAGCTGGGGGACACTCGGCACAGATACGCAGTATTTT. Encoded protein: CASSWGTLGTDTQYF.